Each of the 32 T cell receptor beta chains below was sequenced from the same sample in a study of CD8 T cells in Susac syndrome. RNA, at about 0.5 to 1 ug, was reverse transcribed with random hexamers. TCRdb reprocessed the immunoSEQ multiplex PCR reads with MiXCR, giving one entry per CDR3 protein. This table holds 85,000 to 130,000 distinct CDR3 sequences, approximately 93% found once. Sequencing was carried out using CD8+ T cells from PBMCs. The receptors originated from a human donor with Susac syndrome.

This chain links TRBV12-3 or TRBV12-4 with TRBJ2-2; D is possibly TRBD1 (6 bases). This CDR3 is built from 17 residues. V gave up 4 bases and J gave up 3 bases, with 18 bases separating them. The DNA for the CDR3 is TGTGCCAGCAGTTCTCGCAGGGGCCCCACGTACACCGGGGAGCTGTTTTTT. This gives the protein CASSSRRGPTYTGELFF.

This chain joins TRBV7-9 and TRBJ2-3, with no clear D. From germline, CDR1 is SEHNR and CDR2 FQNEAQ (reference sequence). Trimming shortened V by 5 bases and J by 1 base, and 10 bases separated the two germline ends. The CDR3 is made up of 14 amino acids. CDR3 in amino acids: CASSDTDGTDTQYF. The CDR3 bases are TGTGCCAGCAGCGACACGGACGGCACAGATACGCAGTATTTT.

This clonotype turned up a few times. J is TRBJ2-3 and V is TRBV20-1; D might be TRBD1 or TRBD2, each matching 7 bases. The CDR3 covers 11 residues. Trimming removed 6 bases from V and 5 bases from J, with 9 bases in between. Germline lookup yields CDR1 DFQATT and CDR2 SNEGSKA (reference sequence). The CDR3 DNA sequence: TGCAGTGCCAGGGGGGGAGATACGCAGTATTTT. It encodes CSARGGDTQYF.

CDR3 region: CASRPPGDNEQFF. CDR3 bases: TGTGCCAGCAGGCCCCCGGGTGACAATGAGCAGTTCTTC. The J gene is TRBJ2-1, the V gene TRBV7-9; D gene ambiguous. V lost 6 bases, J lost 5 bases, and 11 bases lay in between. Germline V gives CDR1 SEHNR, CDR2 FQNEAQ (reference sequence). This CDR3 spans 13 amino acids.

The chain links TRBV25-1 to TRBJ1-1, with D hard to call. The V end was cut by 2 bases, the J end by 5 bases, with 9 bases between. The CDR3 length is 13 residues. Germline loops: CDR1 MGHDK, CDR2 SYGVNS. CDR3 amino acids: CASSEHARTEAFF. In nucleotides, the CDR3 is TGTGCCAGCAGTGAACATGCGAGGACTGAAGCTTTCTTT.

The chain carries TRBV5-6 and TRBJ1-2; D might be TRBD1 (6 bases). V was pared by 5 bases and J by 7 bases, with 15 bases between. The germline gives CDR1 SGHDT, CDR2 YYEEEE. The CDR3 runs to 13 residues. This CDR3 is CASSSDRRSGYTF. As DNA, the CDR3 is TGTGCCAGCAGTTCCGACAGGCGGAGTGGCTACACCTTC.

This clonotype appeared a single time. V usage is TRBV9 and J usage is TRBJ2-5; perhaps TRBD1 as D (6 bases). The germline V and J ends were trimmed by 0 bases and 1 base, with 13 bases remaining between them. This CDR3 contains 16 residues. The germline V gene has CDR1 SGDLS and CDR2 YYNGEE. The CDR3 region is CASSVEGQRFQETQYF. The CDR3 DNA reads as TGTGCCAGCAGCGTAGAAGGACAGCGGTTCCAAGAGACCCAGTACTTC.

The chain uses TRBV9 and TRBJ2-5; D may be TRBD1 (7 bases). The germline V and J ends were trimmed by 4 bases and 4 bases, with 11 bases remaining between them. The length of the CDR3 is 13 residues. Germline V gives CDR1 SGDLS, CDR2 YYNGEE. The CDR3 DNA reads TGTGCCAGCAGCACGCAGGGGGGAGAGACCCAGTACTTC. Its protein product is CASSTQGGETQYF.

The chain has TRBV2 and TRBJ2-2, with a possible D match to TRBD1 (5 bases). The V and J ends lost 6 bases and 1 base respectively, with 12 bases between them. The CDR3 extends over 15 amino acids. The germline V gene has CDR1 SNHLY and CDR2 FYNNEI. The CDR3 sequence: CASRQIQGNTGELFF. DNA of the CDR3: TGTGCCAGCAGGCAAATTCAGGGGAACACCGGGGAGCTGTTTTTT.

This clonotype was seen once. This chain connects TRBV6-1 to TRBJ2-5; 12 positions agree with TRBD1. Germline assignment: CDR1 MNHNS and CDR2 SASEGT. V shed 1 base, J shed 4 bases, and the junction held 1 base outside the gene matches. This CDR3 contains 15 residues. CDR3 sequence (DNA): TGTGCCAGCAGTGAAGGGGACAGGGGGCGAGAGACCCAGTACTTC. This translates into CASSEGDRGRETQYF.

The CDR3 region is CASSLGPGESQPQHF. In DNA, the CDR3 is TGTGCCAGCAGCTTAGGTCCTGGGGAAAGTCAGCCCCAGCATTTT. This sequence joins TRBV11-2 and TRBJ1-5, with D unresolved. The V gene lost 1 base and the J gene lost 6 bases, with 13 bases spanning the gap. Germline V gives CDR1 SGHAT, CDR2 FQNNGV. This CDR3 is 15 amino acids long.

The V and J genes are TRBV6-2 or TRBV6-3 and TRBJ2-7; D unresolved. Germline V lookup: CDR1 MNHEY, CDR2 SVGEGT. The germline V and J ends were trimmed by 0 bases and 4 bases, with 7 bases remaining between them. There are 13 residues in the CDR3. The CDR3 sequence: CASSYSAGYEQYF. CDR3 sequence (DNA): TGTGCCAGCAGTTACTCCGCCGGATACGAGCAGTACTTC.

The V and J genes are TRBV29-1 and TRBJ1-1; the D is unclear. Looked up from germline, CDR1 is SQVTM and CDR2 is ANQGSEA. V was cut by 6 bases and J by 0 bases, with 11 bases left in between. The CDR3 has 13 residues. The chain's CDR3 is CSVLGRMNTEAFF. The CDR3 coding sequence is TGCAGCGTACTCGGACGGATGAACACTGAAGCTTTCTTT. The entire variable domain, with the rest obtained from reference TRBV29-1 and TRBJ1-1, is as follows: SAVISQKPSRDICQRGTSLTIQCQVDSQVTMMFWYRQQPGQSLTLIATANQGSEATYESGFVIDKFPISRPNLTFSTLTVSNMSPEDSSIYLCSVLGRMNTEAFFGQGTRLTVV.

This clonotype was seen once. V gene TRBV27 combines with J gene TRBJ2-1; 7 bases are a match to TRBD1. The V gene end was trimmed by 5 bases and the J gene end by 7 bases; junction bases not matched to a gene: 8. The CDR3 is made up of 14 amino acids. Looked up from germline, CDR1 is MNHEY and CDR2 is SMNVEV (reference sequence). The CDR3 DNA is TGTGCCAGCAGTCCAACGACAGGGTTGAATGAGCAGTTCTTC. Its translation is CASSPTTGLNEQFF.

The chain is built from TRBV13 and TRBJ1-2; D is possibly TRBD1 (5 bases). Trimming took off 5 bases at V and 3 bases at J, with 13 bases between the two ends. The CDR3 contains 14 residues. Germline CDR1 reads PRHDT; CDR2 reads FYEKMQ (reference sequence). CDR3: CASSLRGEHYGYTF. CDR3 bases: TGTGCCAGCAGCCTCCGGGGGGAACACTATGGCTACACCTTC.

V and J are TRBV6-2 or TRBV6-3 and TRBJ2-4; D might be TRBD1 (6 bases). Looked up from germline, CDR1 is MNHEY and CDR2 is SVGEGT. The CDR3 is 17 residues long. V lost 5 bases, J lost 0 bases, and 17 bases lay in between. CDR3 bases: TGTGCCAGCAGTGATAACAGGGCTGAGGTAGCCAAAAACATTCAGTACTTC. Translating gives CASSDNRAEVAKNIQYF.

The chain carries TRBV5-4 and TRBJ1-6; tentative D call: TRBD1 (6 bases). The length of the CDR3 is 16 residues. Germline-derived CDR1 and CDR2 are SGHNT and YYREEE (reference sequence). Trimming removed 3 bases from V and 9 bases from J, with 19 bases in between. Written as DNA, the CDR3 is TGTGCCAGCAGCTGCCGGCGGGGGGCGGTTAGTTCACCCCTCCACTTT. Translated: CASSCRRGAVSSPLHF.

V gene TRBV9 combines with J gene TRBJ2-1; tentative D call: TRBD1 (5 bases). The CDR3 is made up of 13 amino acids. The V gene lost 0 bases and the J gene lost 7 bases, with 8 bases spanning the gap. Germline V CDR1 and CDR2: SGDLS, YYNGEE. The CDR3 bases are TGTGCCAGCAGCGTAGTCCCAGGGAATGAGCAGTTCTTC. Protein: CASSVVPGNEQFF.

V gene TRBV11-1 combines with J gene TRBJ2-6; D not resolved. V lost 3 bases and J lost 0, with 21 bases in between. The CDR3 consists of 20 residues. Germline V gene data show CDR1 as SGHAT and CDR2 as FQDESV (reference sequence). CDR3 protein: CASSFDLQPATRSGANVLTF. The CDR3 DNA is TGTGCCAGCAGCTTTGACTTACAGCCAGCCACCCGCTCTGGGGCCAACGTCCTGACTTTC. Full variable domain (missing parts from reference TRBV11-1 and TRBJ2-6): EAEVAQSPRYKITEKSQAVAFWCDPISGHATLYWYRQILGQGPELLVQFQDESVVDDSQLPKDRFSAERLKGVDSTLKIQPAELGDSAMYLCASSFDLQPATRSGANVLTFGAGSRLTVL.

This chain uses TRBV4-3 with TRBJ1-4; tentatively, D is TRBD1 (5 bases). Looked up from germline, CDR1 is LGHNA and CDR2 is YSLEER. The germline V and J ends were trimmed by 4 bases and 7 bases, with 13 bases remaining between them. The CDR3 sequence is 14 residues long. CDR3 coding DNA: TGCGCCAGCAGCCCCGAGATGGGGACTGAAAAACTGTTTTTT. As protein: CASSPEMGTEKLFF.

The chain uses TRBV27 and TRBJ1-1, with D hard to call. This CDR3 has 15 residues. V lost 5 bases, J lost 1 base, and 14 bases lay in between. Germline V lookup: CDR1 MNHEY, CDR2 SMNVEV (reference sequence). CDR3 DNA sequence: TGTGCCAGCAGTAGTTTATGGGAGGGGAACACTGAAGCTTTCTTT. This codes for CASSSLWEGNTEAFF.

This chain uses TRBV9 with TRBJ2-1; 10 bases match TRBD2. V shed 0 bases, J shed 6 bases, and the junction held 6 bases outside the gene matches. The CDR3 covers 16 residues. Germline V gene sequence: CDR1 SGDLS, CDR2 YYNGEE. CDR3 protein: CASSVVGSGGRNEQFF. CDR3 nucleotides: TGTGCCAGCAGCGTAGTAGGTAGCGGGGGGCGCAATGAGCAGTTCTTC.

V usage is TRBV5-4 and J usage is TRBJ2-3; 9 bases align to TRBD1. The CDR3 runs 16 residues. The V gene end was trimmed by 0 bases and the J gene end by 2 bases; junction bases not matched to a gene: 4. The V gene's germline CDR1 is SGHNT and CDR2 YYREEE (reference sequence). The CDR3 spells CASSLGDRDSTDTQYF. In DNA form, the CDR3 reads TGTGCCAGCAGCTTGGGGGACAGGGACTCCACAGATACGCAGTATTTT.

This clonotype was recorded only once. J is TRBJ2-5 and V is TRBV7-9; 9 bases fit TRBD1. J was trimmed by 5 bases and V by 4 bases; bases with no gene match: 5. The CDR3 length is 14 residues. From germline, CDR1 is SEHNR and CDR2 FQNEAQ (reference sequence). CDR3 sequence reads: CASSSYRGLETQYF. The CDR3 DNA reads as TGTGCCAGCAGCTCCTACAGGGGGCTGGAGACCCAGTACTTC.

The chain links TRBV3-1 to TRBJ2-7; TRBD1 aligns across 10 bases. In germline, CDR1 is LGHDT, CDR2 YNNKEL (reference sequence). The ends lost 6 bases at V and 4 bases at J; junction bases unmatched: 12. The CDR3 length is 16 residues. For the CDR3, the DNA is TGTGCCAGCAGTCTCGGCCAGGGACAGGGGCTGTACGAGCAGTACTTC. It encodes CASSLGQGQGLYEQYF.

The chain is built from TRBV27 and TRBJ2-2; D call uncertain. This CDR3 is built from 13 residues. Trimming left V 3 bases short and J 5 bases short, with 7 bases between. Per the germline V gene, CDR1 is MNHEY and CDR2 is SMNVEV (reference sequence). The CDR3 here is CASSFSGTGELFF. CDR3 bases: TGTGCCAGCAGTTTTAGTGGAACCGGGGAGCTGTTTTTT.

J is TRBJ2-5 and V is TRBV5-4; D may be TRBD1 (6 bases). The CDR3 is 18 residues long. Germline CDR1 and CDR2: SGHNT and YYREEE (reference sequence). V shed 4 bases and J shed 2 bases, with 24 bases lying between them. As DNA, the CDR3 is TGTGCCAGCAGCCATGCCCGGGCAGGGGCAATTCCGCAAGAGACCCAGTACTTC. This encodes CASSHARAGAIPQETQYF.

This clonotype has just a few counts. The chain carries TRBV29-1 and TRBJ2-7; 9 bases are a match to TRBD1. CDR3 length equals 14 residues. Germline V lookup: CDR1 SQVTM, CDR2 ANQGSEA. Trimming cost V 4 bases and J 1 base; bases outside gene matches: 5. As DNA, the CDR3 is TGCAGCGTTGCTGGGACAGGGAGGTCCTACGAGCAGTACTTC. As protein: CSVAGTGRSYEQYF.

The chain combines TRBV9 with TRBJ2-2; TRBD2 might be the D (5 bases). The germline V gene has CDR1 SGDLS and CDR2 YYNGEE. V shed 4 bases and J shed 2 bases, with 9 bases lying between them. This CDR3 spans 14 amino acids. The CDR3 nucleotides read TGTGCCAGCAGCAACCGACTAAACACCGGGGAGCTGTTTTTT. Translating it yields CASSNRLNTGELFF.

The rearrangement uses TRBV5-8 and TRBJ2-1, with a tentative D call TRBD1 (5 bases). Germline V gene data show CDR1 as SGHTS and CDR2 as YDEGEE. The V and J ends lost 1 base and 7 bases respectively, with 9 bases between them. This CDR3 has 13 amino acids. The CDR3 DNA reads TGTGCCAGCAGCTTGCCAGGGCGGAATGAGCAGTTCTTC. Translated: CASSLPGRNEQFF.

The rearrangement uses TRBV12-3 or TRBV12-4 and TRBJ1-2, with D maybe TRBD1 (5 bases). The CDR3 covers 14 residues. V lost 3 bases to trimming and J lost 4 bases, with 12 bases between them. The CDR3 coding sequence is TGTGCCAGCAGTTTTGTCGGGGGAGGCTATGGCTACACCTTC. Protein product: CASSFVGGGYGYTF.

CDR3 nucleotides: TGTGCCAGCAGCTTAGAGGCCAAATCAGGCTACACCTTC. This sequence encodes CASSLEAKSGYTF. The chain employs TRBV13 and TRBJ1-2; D not resolved. Germline V gene data show CDR1 as PRHDT and CDR2 as FYEKMQ (reference sequence). V was clipped by 1 base and J by 8 bases, with 11 bases between them. This CDR3 region has 13 residues.